Listed below are T cell receptor beta chains from one sample, sequenced in a study of cytomegalovirus exposure and HLA in healthy donors. This table comes from immunoSEQ multiplex PCR, and its TCRdb copy is limited to in-frame clones, with some not included. The sample includes roughly 280,000 clones, approximately 86% of them seen just once. The source material was PBMCs. These receptors came from a woman in her late teens or twenties in good health and CMV-seronegative. Both conserved end residues are part of each CDR3. Each record gives: clone size, J gene, V gene, CDR3 protein. Clone size is shown for a subset of rows, as once, few, many or a class of expanded clone.

once,TRBJ2-7,TRBV5-1,CASSLARTAYEQYF
.,TRBJ1-2,TRBV4-2,CASSQEGQGRYGYTF
.,TRBJ2-3,TRBV5-1,CASSLSGYAGPDTQYF
.,TRBJ2-3,TRBV10-3,CAIRSLGLAGSTDTQYF
.,TRBJ2-3,TRBV19,CASKGQTDTQYF
.,TRBJ2-7,TRBV5-4,CASSQFDRGSNEQYF
once,TRBJ2-7,TRBV30,CAWSVGRERLDEQYF
.,TRBJ1-2,TRBV27,CASREQNRYGYTF
.,TRBJ2-2,TRBV30,CAWSGLGPGELFF
.,TRBJ2-1,TRBV5-1,CASSSIPDWRNEQFF
.,TRBJ1-1,TRBV6-5,CASRLTEYTEAFF
once,TRBJ1-2,TRBV29-1,CSVGGLAGSQTYGYTF
.,TRBJ2-7,TRBV10-3,CATLQGASGEQYF
.,TRBJ1-2,TRBV5-1,CASSLSGVDGYTF
.,TRBJ2-7,TRBV11-2,CASSLGVGVGYEQYF
.,TRBJ1-1,TRBV5-1,CASSSATSRNTEAFF
.,TRBJ2-7,TRBV7-2,CATSPGQGGFYEQYF
few,TRBJ2-2,TRBV30,CAWSVVGQGRGTGELFF
once,TRBJ1-2,TRBV6-1,CASSAGLHGYTF
.,TRBJ2-3,TRBV27,CASIGHYTDTQYF
once,TRBJ1-5,TRBV19,CASSTQGVQPQHF
once,TRBJ1-1,TRBV27,CASSSQEVTEAFF
.,TRBJ2-1,TRBV6-4,CASRTGLSSSYNEQFF
once,TRBJ1-1,TRBV6-5,CASSYRFSPNTEAFF
.,TRBJ2-7,TRBV13,CASSPQGSVSYEQYF
.,TRBJ1-3,TRBV6-5,CASSLSQGPGNTIYF
few,TRBJ2-1,TRBV6-4,CASSWAPSDEQFF
.,TRBJ1-2,TRBV5-1,CASSREGFYTF
once,TRBJ2-2,TRBV6-1,CASSERVGDTGELFF
.,TRBJ1-2,TRBV9,CASSVGGTVKNYGYTF
.,TRBJ1-3,TRBV27,CASSARLLGGYTIYF
once,TRBJ2-2,TRBV29-1,CSVPSAVNTGELFF
.,TRBJ2-5,TRBV29-1,CSSSGQKETQYF
.,TRBJ1-6,TRBV30,CAWSVLDGGESPLHF
.,TRBJ1-1,TRBV5-8,CASTPAGAKAFF
.,TRBJ1-2,TRBV5-1,CASSLRDRKFNYGYTF
once,TRBJ1-4,TRBV7-8,CASSLRDRFNEKLFF
.,TRBJ2-3,TRBV2,CASSPVSGTDTQYF
.,TRBJ2-7,TRBV9,CASSSRAGTSGTYEQYF
.,TRBJ1-2,TRBV27,CASSFRINNYGYTF
.,TRBJ2-5,TRBV15,CATSRDPGLAGIFIETQYF
.,TRBJ1-2,TRBV28,CASTPGQGYDYGYTF
.,TRBJ2-7,TRBV10-2,CASRDLYEQYF
.,TRBJ2-7,TRBV29-1,CSARDGRGYEQYF
.,TRBJ1-1,TRBV27,CASSLSRGSMNTEAFF
.,TRBJ1-1,TRBV5-6,CASSLGMGGRSEAFF
.,TRBJ2-2,TRBV11-2,CASSSRGGLGNTGELFF
.,TRBJ1-1,TRBV5-1,CASSFQGGTEAFF
.,TRBJ2-1,TRBV4-3,CASSQDGTSGTYNEQFF
.,TRBJ2-7,TRBV4-3,CASSQDGTRGYEQYF
once,TRBJ2-5,TRBV10-3,CAMVRRGGAQETQYF
.,TRBJ2-2,TRBV2,CASSVWDRGAGELFF
.,TRBJ1-4,TRBV25-1,CASSADRGNNEKLFF
.,TRBJ2-7,TRBV6-6,CASSYSGAGAYEQYF
.,TRBJ2-3,TRBV4-3,CASSQEGWGFTDTQYF
.,TRBJ1-2,TRBV29-1,CSGLSRDMSYGYTF